These T cell receptor beta chains were read from a single sample in a study of regulatory T cells in long-lasting Graves disease. TCRdb reanalysed the multiplex PCR reads using MiXCR and keeps one entry per CDR3 protein. The data contain 450,000 or so distinct CDR3 sequences, around 21% of them singletons. The sequenced sample was peripheral blood mononuclear cells (PBMCs), obtained when the disease was refractory, from a patient treated with antithyroid drugs. The receptors shown here come from a female donor with Graves disease. Each CDR3 is given without its conserved first and last residue.

J gene: TRBJ1-2; V gene: TRBV7-9; CDR3 protein: ASRKETGLGFYYT
J gene: TRBJ2-7; V gene: TRBV6-2/TRBV6-3; CDR3 protein: ASSYGTGTYEQY
J gene: TRBJ2-3; V gene: TRBV6-2/TRBV6-3; CDR3 protein: ASNLGQGGADTQY
J gene: TRBJ2-7; V gene: TRBV5-1; CDR3 protein: ASSLDRTDRRAYEQY
J gene: TRBJ1-1; V gene: TRBV6-5; CDR3 protein: ASSFRERSTEAF
J gene: TRBJ2-2; V gene: TRBV6-5; CDR3 protein: ASSYSRTGHANTGELF
J gene: TRBJ2-3; V gene: TRBV27; CDR3 protein: ASSFGVTDTQY
J gene: TRBJ2-7; V gene: TRBV20-1; CDR3 protein: SAGREYEQY
J gene: TRBJ2-7; V gene: TRBV20-1; CDR3 protein: SARDMAGYYEQY
J gene: TRBJ1-5; V gene: TRBV2; CDR3 protein: ASSEGRGQPQH
J gene: TRBJ1-1; V gene: TRBV5-6; CDR3 protein: ASSAGGTEAFEAF
J gene: TRBJ2-7; V gene: TRBV5-6; CDR3 protein: ASSPDRELFYEQY
J gene: TRBJ2-7; V gene: TRBV11-2; CDR3 protein: ASSYETSGWVEQY
J gene: TRBJ1-1; V gene: TRBV5-4; CDR3 protein: ASRRGENTEAF
J gene: TRBJ2-7; V gene: TRBV28; CDR3 protein: ASSEPGQGTYEQY
J gene: TRBJ1-1; V gene: TRBV27; CDR3 protein: ASSPGTTNTEAF
J gene: TRBJ1-3; V gene: TRBV7-9; CDR3 protein: ASSETTASSGNTIY
J gene: TRBJ2-1; V gene: TRBV19; CDR3 protein: ASSGTADFYNEQF
J gene: TRBJ2-7; V gene: TRBV2; CDR3 protein: ASSEGQGAGEQY
J gene: TRBJ2-6; V gene: TRBV11-1; CDR3 protein: ASSSPEGRWAGANVLT
J gene: TRBJ2-7; V gene: TRBV28; CDR3 protein: ASSLGLTSYEQY
J gene: TRBJ2-1; V gene: TRBV20-1; CDR3 protein: SASSGRAGFFGDSEQF
J gene: TRBJ2-5; V gene: TRBV25-1; CDR3 protein: ASRSLAEEQETQY
J gene: -; V gene: TRBV29-1; CDR3 protein: SVRAGTPPEQY
J gene: TRBJ1-2; V gene: TRBV28; CDR3 protein: ASRRQGGNYGYT
J gene: TRBJ1-4; V gene: TRBV10-3; CDR3 protein: AISESAQAGEKLF
J gene: TRBJ2-5; V gene: TRBV28; CDR3 protein: ASSSEREQETQY
J gene: TRBJ2-2; V gene: TRBV7-3; CDR3 protein: ASSLNPAGNTGELF
J gene: TRBJ2-7; V gene: TRBV6-5; CDR3 protein: ASSYSVHAPYEQY
J gene: TRBJ2-7; V gene: TRBV25-1; CDR3 protein: ASRGRPYEQY
J gene: TRBJ2-7; V gene: TRBV15; CDR3 protein: ATSRGGEDSYEQY
J gene: TRBJ2-7; V gene: TRBV5-1; CDR3 protein: ASSFPGQY
J gene: TRBJ2-5; V gene: TRBV30; CDR3 protein: AWSKREGQETQY
J gene: TRBJ2-3; V gene: TRBV29-1; CDR3 protein: SVRTGADTQY
J gene: TRBJ2-5; V gene: TRBV6-9; CDR3 protein: ASSYRAGQETQY
J gene: TRBJ1-5; V gene: TRBV6-1; CDR3 protein: ASRGLAGETQH
J gene: TRBJ2-6; V gene: TRBV7-2; CDR3 protein: ASNSANSGANVLT
J gene: TRBJ2-7; V gene: TRBV20-1; CDR3 protein: SARDSLGSSYEQY
J gene: TRBJ2-7; V gene: TRBV20-1; CDR3 protein: SAGAVHRGSYEQY
J gene: TRBJ1-2; V gene: TRBV7-9; CDR3 protein: ASSLVGVSGYT
J gene: TRBJ1-1; V gene: TRBV18; CDR3 protein: ASSPPYQGPNTEAF
J gene: TRBJ2-2; V gene: TRBV11-3; CDR3 protein: ASSLLAGGFTGELF
J gene: TRBJ2-1; V gene: TRBV20-1; CDR3 protein: SARPGQVYNEQF
J gene: TRBJ2-3; V gene: TRBV20-1; CDR3 protein: SAEDRGDTDTQY
J gene: TRBJ1-1; V gene: TRBV7-2; CDR3 protein: ASSFKQQTRVFSRDTEAF